This T cell receptor beta chain was sequenced during a study of cytomegalovirus exposure and HLA in healthy donors. About the study: The same platform used for the 666 first-cohort repertoires was also used for the 120 or so validation repertoires, as a later analysis reported.

Study results and caveats: It was approximately 160 TCR beta chains that were listed as cytomegalovirus-associated. Subsequent analysis revealed that first-cohort TCR clusters tended to co-occur in the 130 or so validation repertoires.

As regards this clone: Its antigen is still unknown. Other DNA variants within this sample encode the same CDR3.

The study drew the donors from its 120-subject validation cohort, separate from the approximately 700-subject first cohort. Profiling relied on immunoSEQ multiplex PCR, and the TCRdb table lists in-frame clones only, not all of them. This table holds about 330,000 clones, about 90% found once. Per germline, CDR1 LNHDA and CDR2 SQIVND (reference sequence). CDR3 length: 15 residues. The ends lost 4 bases at V and 3 bases at J; junction bases unmatched: 3. The clonotype comes from a woman aged 30 to 39 in good health and CMV-seropositive. Sequenced material: PBMCs. V gene TRBV19 combines with J gene TRBJ2-7; 13 nucleotides agree with TRBD2. CDR3 coding DNA: TGTGCCAGTAGTAGGACTAGCGGGAGTAGCTACGAGCAGTACTTC. This translates into CASSRTSGSSYEQYF. The whole variable domain, remainder taken from reference TRBV19 and TRBJ2-7, is DGGITQSPKYLFRKEGQNVTLSCEQNLNHDAMYWYRQDPGQGLRLIYYSQIVNDFQKGDIAEGYSVSREKKESFPLTVTSAQKNPTAFYLCASSRTSGSSYEQYFGPGTRLTVT.